These 29 T cell receptor beta chains were all obtained from the same sample, sequenced in a study of blood T cell repertoires in COVID-19. Clones were read by immunoSEQ multiplex PCR, and TCRdb kept only the in-frame ones, dropping some. The sample yields approximately 86,000 clones, approximately 90% seen once. The material sequenced was peripheral blood. The receptors derive from a man aged 50 to 59 with acute or convalescent COVID-19.

This chain links TRBV11-3 with TRBJ2-5; 16 bases are a match to TRBD2. Germline V gives CDR1 SGHNT, CDR2 YENEEA. This CDR3 is 16 amino acids long. V lost 5 bases to trimming and J lost 5 bases; unmatched junction nucleotides: 5. For the CDR3, the DNA is TGTGCCAGCAGCCAGGGACTAGCGGGGGGGATTGAGACCCAGTACTTC. Its translation is CASSQGLAGGIETQYF.

The chain carries TRBV18 and TRBJ2-1, with TRBD2 as a possible D gene (5 bases). The CDR3 covers 15 residues. Trimming left V 0 bases short and J 6 bases short, with 12 bases between. Germline-derived CDR1 and CDR2 are KGHSH and LQKENI. CDR3 DNA sequence: TGTGCCAGCTCACCACCGGTGAGGGCGGGCAATGAGCAGTTCTTC. This codes for CASSPPVRAGNEQFF.

V gene TRBV28 combines with J gene TRBJ2-7, with 8 bases that match TRBD1. The V segment lost 6 bases and the J segment 5 bases; nucleotides outside the gene matches: 12. Per germline, CDR1 MDHEN and CDR2 SYDVKM. The length of the CDR3 is 15 residues. CDR3 bases: TGTGCCAGCAGGGACGACAGGGGTCTTTCCCACGAGCAGTACGTC. It is translated as CASRDDRGLSHEQYV.

CDR3 bases: TGTGCCAGCAGCTTATTAGGAGGTAGACTAGCGGTTTACGAGCAGTACTTC. Its protein product is CASSLLGGRLAVYEQYF. The chain is built from TRBV7-2 and TRBJ2-7, with 9 bases matching TRBD2. Trimming at V came to 2 bases and at J to 4 bases, leaving 12 bases not matched to a gene. The germline gives CDR1 SGHTA, CDR2 FQGNSA. The CDR3 spans 17 residues.

The chain is built from TRBV9 and TRBJ2-1, with 10 bases identical to TRBD2. This CDR3 spans 16 amino acids. Losses at the gene ends were 3 bases for V and 8 bases for J; bases not matched to a gene: 11. CDR1 and CDR2 (germline): SGDLS, YYNGEE. The DNA for the CDR3 is TGTGCCAGCAGCGCCGGGACTAGCGTGGGATCAGATGAGCAGTTCTTC. It yields the protein CASSAGTSVGSDEQFF.

The chain recombines TRBV7-6 with TRBJ1-1; D gene uncertain. The V end lost 5 bases, the J end lost 4 bases, and 11 bases lay between the germline ends. The CDR3 consists of 13 residues. Germline assignment: CDR1 SGHVS and CDR2 FNYEAQ. The CDR3 loop reads CASSQDMVTEAFF. CDR3 bases: TGTGCCAGCAGCCAAGACATGGTCACTGAAGCTTTCTTT. Complete variable domain (other parts from reference TRBV7-6 and TRBJ1-1): GAGVSQSPRYKVTKRGQDVALRCDPISGHVSLYWYRQALGQGPEFLTYFNYEAQQDKSGLPNDRFSAERPEGSISTLTIQRTEQRDSAMYRCASSQDMVTEAFFGQGTRLTVV.

The V gene is TRBV7-9, the J gene TRBJ2-7, with D possibly being TRBD2 (5 bases). V dropped 3 bases and J dropped 0 bases, with 6 bases sitting between them. Germline CDR1 and CDR2: SEHNR and FQNEAQ (reference sequence). CDR3 length: 13 amino acids. For the CDR3, the DNA is TGTGCCAGCAGCTTCGGGGTCTCCTACGAGCAGTACTTC. It translates to CASSFGVSYEQYF. Supplemented by reference TRBV7-9 and TRBJ2-7, the full variable domain reads DTGVSQNPRHKITKRGQNVTFRCDPISEHNRLYWYRQTLGQGPEFLTYFQNEAQLEKSRLLSDRFSAERPKGSFSTLEIQRTEQGDSAMYLCASSFGVSYEQYFGPGTRLTVT.

Worth noting for this clone: One junction end does not reproduce the germline sequence, and a read error may be involved. The gene calls are TRBV7-9 and TRBJ2-5, with D possibly being TRBD2 (5 bases). The V gene's germline CDR1 is SEHNR and CDR2 FQNEAQ (reference sequence). The CDR3 is 12 residues long. In DNA, the CDR3 is TGTGCCAGCAGCCTAGCCGTCCAGACCCAGTACTTC. Translation gives CASSLAVQTQYF.

The chain couples TRBV19 to TRBJ1-1; D call uncertain. Trimming took off 4 bases at V and 4 bases at J, with 4 bases between the two ends. Germline lookup yields CDR1 LNHDA and CDR2 SQIVND (reference sequence). This CDR3 comprises 11 residues. The CDR3 DNA sequence: TGTGCCAGTAGTACGGGCACTGAAGCTTTCTTT. Protein sequence: CASSTGTEAFF.

The chain is built from TRBV24-1 and TRBJ2-3, with 7 bases that match TRBD2. Trimming removed 0 bases from V and 2 bases from J; junction bases left unmatched: 7. Germline values: CDR1 KGHDR, CDR2 SFDVKD. The CDR3 extends over 17 amino acids. The CDR3 sequence: CATSDLAGRVDTDTQYF. CDR3 in DNA: TGTGCCACCAGTGATTTGGCTGGGAGGGTAGACACAGATACGCAGTATTTT.

The sample holds one count of this clone. This rearrangement joins TRBV2 to TRBJ2-7; perhaps TRBD2 as D (6 bases). The V end lost 4 bases, the J end lost 2 bases, and 9 bases lay between the germline ends. CDR1 and CDR2 from the germline V gene are SNHLY and FYNNEI. The CDR3 runs 13 residues. The CDR3 reads CASSGEAPYEQYF. The CDR3 DNA reads as TGTGCCAGCAGTGGGGAGGCACCCTACGAGCAGTACTTC.

In this sample, this clone turned up once. This sequence joins TRBV28 and TRBJ1-5, with TRBD1 matching over 8 bases. CDR1 and CDR2 from the germline V gene are MDHEN and SYDVKM. This CDR3 has 15 residues. The ends lost 7 bases at V and 8 bases at J; junction bases unmatched: 13. The CDR3 protein is CASIVGTGVVEPQHF. The CDR3 region has the DNA TGTGCCAGCATCGTGGGGACAGGCGTTGTGGAGCCCCAGCATTTT. The full variable domain, in which reference TRBV28 and TRBJ1-5 provide the parts outside the CDR3, is DVKVTQSSRYLVKRTGEKVFLECVQDMDHENMFWYRQDPGLGLRLIYFSYDVKMKEKGDIPEGYSVSREKKERFSLILESASTNQTSMYLCASIVGTGVVEPQHFGDGTRLSIL.

The genes are TRBV7-3 and TRBJ2-3; TRBD2 matches 10 bases. The CDR3 consists of 16 residues. Per germline, CDR1 SGHTA and CDR2 FQGTGA. The V and J ends lost 2 bases and 5 bases, in that order; junction bases with no gene match: 7. CDR3 sequence reads: CASSLSSGGAGDTQYF. In nucleotides, the CDR3 is TGTGCCAGCAGCTTATCCAGCGGGGGGGCAGGAGATACGCAGTATTTT.

This chain joins TRBV29-1 and TRBJ1-2, with D possibly being TRBD1 (6 bases). The ends were cut back, 7 bases at V and 4 bases at J, with 19 bases in the middle. Per germline, CDR1 SQVTM and CDR2 ANQGSEA. This CDR3 has 14 residues. The CDR3, as DNA: TGCAGCGCATTAGACAGGACGAGAGGCTATGGCTACACCTTC. Translated: CSALDRTRGYGYTF.

This chain uses TRBV7-9 with TRBJ2-1; 9 nucleotides line up with TRBD1. CDR3 length equals 17 residues. V shed 5 bases and J 4 bases; nucleotides not matched to a gene: 12. CDR1 and CDR2 from the germline V gene are SEHNR and FQNEAQ (reference sequence). CDR3 bases: TGTGCCAGCAGCCTTAGGGACAGGGCTACCCTATACAATGAGCAGTTCTTC. This codes for CASSLRDRATLYNEQFF.

The V call is TRBV5-1, the J call TRBJ2-7; D gene ambiguous. The CDR3 is 12 amino acids. The germline V gene has CDR1 SGHRS and CDR2 YFSETQ. The ends were cut back, 3 bases at V and 0 bases at J, with 4 bases in the middle. CDR3 residues: CASSSSSYEQYF. CDR3 in DNA: TGCGCCAGCAGCTCCAGCTCCTACGAGCAGTACTTC.

The V and J genes are TRBV4-1 and TRBJ2-1; 10 positions agree with TRBD1. Germline V gene data show CDR1 as MGHRA and CDR2 as YSYEKL. Germline trimming cut 3 bases from V and 2 bases from J; bases unmatched to any gene: 7. The CDR3 runs to 17 residues. The CDR3 DNA follows: TGCGCCAGCAGCCACTCCTCGACAGGGGGCCCCTACAATGAGCAGTTCTTC. Translation gives CASSHSSTGGPYNEQFF.

This clone was detected only a few times. The chain links TRBV7-3 to TRBJ2-7; D perhaps matches TRBD2 (5 bases). V lost 0 bases and J 6 bases, leaving 9 bases between the germline ends. Per the germline V gene, CDR1 is SGHTA and CDR2 is FQGTGA. The CDR3 length is 13 residues. The CDR3 protein is CASSLTAAGEQYF. The CDR3 DNA is TGTGCCAGCAGCTTAACGGCGGCGGGCGAGCAGTACTTC. Together with reference TRBV7-3 and TRBJ2-7, the CDR3 gives the full variable domain: GAGVSQTPSNKVTEKGKYVELRCDPISGHTALYWYRQSLGQGPEFLIYFQGTGAADDSGLPNDRFFAVRPEGSVSTLKIQRTERGDSAVYLCASSLTAAGEQYFGPGTRLTVT.

This chain connects TRBV7-2 to TRBJ2-5, with D tentatively TRBD1 (6 bases). Germline V gene lookup returns CDR1 SGHTA and CDR2 FQGNSA. The CDR3 is 14 amino acids. The ends were cut back, 0 bases at V and 4 bases at J, with 9 bases in the middle. The CDR3 region is CASSLARGRETQYF. CDR3 coding DNA: TGTGCCAGCAGCTTAGCGAGGGGGAGAGAGACCCAGTACTTC.

This chain connects TRBV18 to TRBJ2-7, with D maybe TRBD1 (6 bases). Trimming took off 4 bases at V and 1 base at J, with 11 bases between the two ends. The CDR3 is 14 residues long. Germline CDR1 and CDR2: KGHSH and LQKENI. The CDR3 DNA is TGTGCCAGCTCACAAAACAGGGATTCCTACGAGCAGTACTTC. This codes for CASSQNRDSYEQYF.

This chain uses TRBV6-5 with TRBJ1-1, with D possibly matching TRBD1 (6 bases). Germline lookup yields CDR1 MNHEY and CDR2 SVGAGI. V lost 7 bases, J lost 4 bases, and 13 bases lay in between. The CDR3 covers 13 residues. In nucleotides, the CDR3 is TGTGCCAGCATCGAAAGGGGGGGCACTGAAGCTTTCTTT. Its protein is CASIERGGTEAFF.

The chain couples TRBV19 to TRBJ1-2; tentatively, D is TRBD1 (6 bases). The V gene lost 5 bases and the J gene lost 6 bases, with 13 bases spanning the gap. The CDR3 consists of 13 residues. Per the germline V gene, CDR1 is LNHDA and CDR2 is SQIVND (reference sequence). CDR3 coding DNA: TGTGCCAGTAGTCCACAGGGAAAAAATGGCTACACCTTC. Encoded protein: CASSPQGKNGYTF.

V is TRBV19 and J is TRBJ1-1, with D uncertain. Germline values: CDR1 LNHDA, CDR2 SQIVND (reference sequence). V was trimmed by 7 bases and J by 0 bases, leaving 9 bases between them. This CDR3 is built from 13 residues. The CDR3 is CASTSPMNTEAFF. DNA for the CDR3: TGTGCCAGTACCTCACCTATGAACACTGAAGCTTTCTTT. The complete variable domain, with remaining parts taken from reference TRBV19 and TRBJ1-1, reads DGGITQSPKYLFRKEGQNVTLSCEQNLNHDAMYWYRQDPGQGLRLIYYSQIVNDFQKGDIAEGYSVSREKKESFPLTVTSAQKNPTAFYLCASTSPMNTEAFFGQGTRLTVV.

The J gene is TRBJ2-5, the V gene TRBV5-4; 10 nucleotides agree with TRBD1. CDR1 and CDR2 (germline): SGHNT, YYREEE (reference sequence). The junction had 5 bases not matched to a gene; V was cut back by 4 bases and J by 5 bases. The CDR3 is 14 amino acids. The CDR3 DNA sequence: TGTGCCAGCAGCATGGGGGACAGGGGTGAGACCCAGTACTTC. Its protein is CASSMGDRGETQYF.

The chain carries TRBV5-6 and TRBJ1-4; 7 bases match TRBD1. With V trimmed by 3 bases and J by 3 bases, 5 bases remained unmatched. The CDR3 runs 15 residues. Germline CDR1 is SGHDT and CDR2 is YYEEEE. DNA for the CDR3: TGTGCCAGCAGCTACTACCAGGGGGCTAATGAAAAACTGTTTTTT. Translated: CASSYYQGANEKLFF.

The chain links TRBV28 to TRBJ2-4; D is unclear. The CDR3 runs 16 residues. Germline CDR1 is MDHEN and CDR2 is SYDVKM. V lost 7 bases and J lost 0, with 16 bases in between. CDR3 sequence: CASTLSRSLAKNIQYF. The CDR3 DNA reads TGTGCCAGCACCCTTAGTCGGAGTCTAGCCAAAAACATTCAGTACTTC.

This clone has just one count. The genes are TRBV5-4 and TRBJ2-1, with D perhaps TRBD2 (5 bases). Germline CDR1 SGHNT, CDR2 YYREEE (reference sequence). The CDR3 loop spans 14 amino acids. Between the trimmed V and J ends, which lost 0 bases and 6 bases, there was a span of 10 bases. CDR3 nucleotides: TGTGCCAGCAGCTTGGAACTAGGCCTCAATGAGCAGTTCTTC. Translated: CASSLELGLNEQFF.

This chain joins TRBV7-4 and TRBJ2-5; D ambiguous. This CDR3 is built from 13 residues. The ends were cut back, 3 bases at V and 5 bases at J, with 10 bases in the middle. Germline CDR1 and CDR2: SGHVT and SQSDAQ. CDR3 protein: CASSLAPRETQYF. In DNA, the CDR3 is TGTGCCAGCAGCTTGGCTCCGAGGGAGACCCAGTACTTC.

In DNA form, the CDR3 reads TGTGCCAGCAGCATCGACAGGGTCAATGAGCAGTTCTTC. Translating it yields CASSIDRVNEQFF. The chain carries TRBV7-2 and TRBJ2-1, with 7 bases identical to TRBD1. The J segment lost 6 bases and the V segment lost 5 bases, leaving 4 bases of the junction unmatched. In germline, CDR1 is SGHTA, CDR2 FQGNSA. CDR3 length equals 13 residues.